This T cell receptor beta chain was observed in a study of blood T cell repertoires in COVID-19. Overall study: Donors in the United States, Italy and Spain gave samples during acute or convalescent COVID-19.

V was pared by 4 bases and J by 4 bases, with 12 bases of the junction left unmatched. Germline CDR1 is KGHSH and CDR2 is LQKENI. This CDR3 contains 16 residues. Clones were sequenced by immunoSEQ multiplex PCR, and TCRdb holds only the in-frame ones, with some missing. The table lists fewer than 200,000 clones, around four fifths of them singletons, with roughly 17% in the top ten. Individuals aged about 18 to 89 years were recruited from 24 US areas. Symptom resolution, clearance, or two negative PCRs marked donors in Cohort 3 as recovered. This TCR derives from a woman aged 50 to 60 who had recovered from COVID-19. The chain uses TRBV18 and TRBJ1-2; 7 bases agree with TRBD1. Sequencing used PBMCs or T cells enriched from blood (not recorded which). CDR3 protein: CASSLGTGTALYGYTF. CDR3 coding DNA: TGTGCCAGCTCACTAGGTACCGGGACAGCTCTCTATGGCTACACCTTC. Full variable domain (outside the CDR3, taken from reference TRBV18 and TRBJ1-2): NAGVMQNPRHLVRRRGQEARLRCSPMKGHSHVYWYRQLPEEGLKFMVYLQKENIIDESGMPKERFSAEFPKEGPSILRIQQVVRGDSAAYFCASSLGTGTALYGYTFGSGTRLTVV.